The clone carrying this T cell receptor beta chain was counted ten times or more. What it binds is unknown. The data stem from a study of breast tumors, draining lymph nodes, adjacent tissues. Samples came from axillary lymph nodes draining the breast cancer. TCRdb reanalysed the multiplex PCR reads using MiXCR and keeps one entry per CDR3 protein. The table includes some 200,000 distinct CDR3 sequences, over 25% detected once. Study-level results: Compared with basal-like, luminal-like tumors shared significantly more repertoire with nontumor tissue. That most tumor T cells come from lymph nodes remained unproven.

The sample consisted of axillary lymph node tissue. This sequence originates from a female donor with breast cancer. Some clones in this sample may be carry-over from other donors' samples.

Here the CDR3 reads CSASRGGNQPQHF. In DNA form, the CDR3 reads TGCAGTGCTTCCAGAGGGGGAAATCAGCCCCAGCATTTT. The J gene is TRBJ1-5, the V gene TRBV20-1, with D perhaps matching TRBD1 (6 bases). Trimming removed 5 bases from V and 4 bases from J, with 12 bases in between. The CDR3 extends over 13 amino acids. Germline V gene sequence: CDR1 DFQATT, CDR2 SNEGSKA (reference sequence).